One and the same sample provided the 21 T cell receptor beta chains below, sequenced in a study of regulatory T cells in long-lasting Graves disease. Arm-PCR of CDR3 regions and iRepertoire HTBI primers were used to build TCR beta libraries. TCRdb ran MiXCR on the multiplex PCR reads and lists one entry per CDR3 protein. In the table there are approximately 480,000 distinct CDR3 sequences, roughly 15% of which are singletons. Time point meaning: newly diagnosed GD, antithyroid drugs for less than 3 months. The TCR library was prepared using RNA isolated from PBMCs. The data also belong to a second study, concerning T cells in Graves' hyperthyroidism and ophthalmopathy.

Sequencing was performed on peripheral blood mononuclear cells (PBMCs), taken at new diagnosis, from a patient treated with antithyroid drugs. These receptors came from a man in his forties with Graves disease.

In this sample, this clonotype turned up a few times. CDR3 DNA: TGTGCCAGCAGAACAGGGGGTTCGCCCCTCCACTTT. This codes for CASRTGGSPLHF. J is TRBJ1-6 and V is TRBV12-3 or TRBV12-4, with TRBD1 identical over 8 bases. CDR3 length equals 12 residues. Unmatched junction bases numbered 5, after V lost 6 bases and J lost 13 bases.

In its sample, this clonotype was seen a few times. This chain links TRBV29-1 with TRBJ2-1; D unclear. Trimming removed 6 bases from V and 0 bases from J, with 9 bases in between. From germline, CDR1 is SQVTM and CDR2 ANQGSEA. The CDR3 is 13 residues long. The CDR3 coding sequence is TGCAGCGTGAGCAGCAGCTCCTACAATGAGCAGTTCTTC. Residues: CSVSSSSYNEQFF.

This clonotype was seen repeatedly, ten times or more. The V and J genes are TRBV13 and TRBJ1-6; 7 bases fit TRBD1. Trimming at V came to 5 bases and at J to 5 bases, leaving 6 bases not matched to a gene. CDR3 length: 15 residues. Germline CDR1 and CDR2: PRHDT and FYEKMQ (reference sequence). CDR3 protein: CASSRRDRNNSPLHF. The CDR3 nucleotides read TGTGCCAGCAGCCGGCGGGACAGAAATAATTCACCCCTCCACTTT.

This clonotype showed up just a few times. The gene calls are TRBV7-3 and TRBJ2-4, with TRBD2 identical over 10 bases. Trimming at V came to 5 bases and at J to 9 bases, leaving 7 bases not matched to a gene. CDR3 length equals 14 residues. Germline V gene sequence: CDR1 SGHTA, CDR2 FQGTGA. The CDR3 DNA reads TGTGCCAGCAGCCCTAGCGGGAGTATGGGCATTCAGTACTTC. Protein sequence: CASSPSGSMGIQYF.

With respect to this clonotype: This clone may be a read error of a much larger clone one base away. J is TRBJ2-3 and V is TRBV20-1; TRBD1 might be the D (6 bases). Germline assignment: CDR1 DFQATT and CDR2 SNEGSKA (reference sequence). CDR3 length equals 13 residues. CDR3 in amino acids: CGAREGVRDTQYF. The CDR3 nucleotides are TGCGGTGCTAGAGAGGGGGTGAGAGATACGCAGTATTTT.

This chain connects TRBV20-1 to TRBJ2-1, with D perhaps matching TRBD1 or TRBD2 (6 bases each). The germline gives CDR1 DFQATT, CDR2 SNEGSKA (reference sequence). Trimming removed 1 base at V and 7 bases at J, with 14 bases between. CDR3 size: 14 residues. The DNA of the CDR3 is TGCAGTGCTAGAGGGACAGTGGAGGGAAATGAGCAGTTCTTC. The encoded protein is CSARGTVEGNEQFF.

This chain links TRBV19 with TRBJ2-5, with D possibly matching TRBD2 (5 bases). Germline values: CDR1 LNHDA, CDR2 SQIVND (reference sequence). The ends were cut back, 3 bases at V and 3 bases at J, with 17 bases in the middle. This CDR3 has 16 residues. The CDR3 loop is CASSIYPSPGEETQYF. CDR3 bases: TGTGCCAGTAGTATTTATCCGTCTCCCGGGGAAGAGACCCAGTACTTC.

This clonotype was seen many times. J is TRBJ1-2 and V is TRBV10-3; 8 nucleotides align to TRBD1. Germline assignment: CDR1 ENHRY and CDR2 SYGVKD. J lost 3 bases, V lost 6 bases, and 0 bases had no gene match. CDR3 length: 12 residues. DNA of the CDR3: TGTGCCATCAGGGACAGGGACTATGGCTACACCTTC. Translated: CAIRDRDYGYTF.

This clonotype has a handful of counts. The chain carries TRBV27 and TRBJ2-5, with D possibly being TRBD2 (5 bases). The V end was cut by 2 bases, the J end by 1 base, with 8 bases between. The CDR3 is 14 residues long. Germline V gene sequence: CDR1 MNHEY, CDR2 SMNVEV (reference sequence). The CDR3 DNA follows: TGTGCCAGCAGTTTAGTGGGGAGCCAAGAGACCCAGTACTTC. Translated: CASSLVGSQETQYF.

The chain couples TRBV7-2 to TRBJ2-2; TRBD2 agrees at 12 bases. Germline V gives CDR1 SGHTA, CDR2 FQGNSA. V shed 5 bases and J 5 bases; nucleotides not matched to a gene: 9. The CDR3 covers 17 residues. The CDR3: CASSTRLAGVLTGELFF. The CDR3 nucleotides read TGTGCCAGCAGCACAAGACTAGCGGGAGTTCTTACCGGGGAGCTGTTTTTT.

This clonotype appeared many times. The J gene is TRBJ2-7, the V gene TRBV18; 8 bases fit TRBD1. The trim removed 6 bases at V and 7 bases at J, leaving 5 bases unmatched. The germline V gene has CDR1 KGHSH and CDR2 LQKENI. The CDR3 is made up of 12 amino acids. Written as DNA, the CDR3 is TGTGCCAGCTCGTCGACAGGGGAGGAGCAGTACTTC. Translating gives CASSSTGEEQYF.

The rearrangement uses TRBV9 and TRBJ1-1, with D unresolved. Between the trimmed V and J ends, which lost 0 bases and 0 bases, there was a span of 9 bases. CDR1 SGDLS and CDR2 YYNGEE come from the germline V gene. The length of the CDR3 is 15 residues. The CDR3 region has the DNA TGTGCCAGCAGCGTAGGAGGGCTACTGAACACTGAAGCTTTCTTT. Its translation: CASSVGGLLNTEAFF.

The chain uses TRBV19 and TRBJ2-2, with 8 bases identical to TRBD2. CDR1 LNHDA and CDR2 SQIVND come from the germline V gene (reference sequence). The J segment lost 5 bases and the V segment lost 3 bases, leaving 11 bases of the junction unmatched. The CDR3 is 17 amino acids. CDR3: CASSMEREGRWTGELFF. The CDR3 region has the DNA TGTGCCAGTAGTATGGAACGGGAGGGTCGTTGGACCGGGGAGCTGTTTTTT.

The chain carries TRBV27 and TRBJ2-4, with 7 bases identical to TRBD1. CDR1 and CDR2 from the germline V gene are MNHEY and SMNVEV (reference sequence). This CDR3 has 15 amino acids. Trimming cost V 6 bases and J 0 bases; bases outside gene matches: 5. The chain's CDR3 is CASSPDRLAKNIQYF. CDR3 nucleotides: TGTGCCAGCAGCCCGGACAGGCTAGCCAAAAACATTCAGTACTTC.

J is TRBJ2-7 and V is TRBV20-1; perhaps D is TRBD1 or TRBD2 (6 bases each). V lost 6 bases and J lost 5, with 17 bases in between. The V gene's germline CDR1 is DFQATT and CDR2 SNEGSKA (reference sequence). The CDR3 contains 13 residues. CDR3 region: CSAPRGLGNEQYF. The CDR3 DNA reads as TGCAGTGCCCCCCGGGGGCTAGGAAACGAGCAGTACTTC.

This clonotype was recorded many times. The CDR3 DNA follows: TGCGCCAGCAGTGAGCGGGTAACGGGAAAACTGTTTTTT. Protein product: CASSERVTGKLFF. The chain uses TRBV10-1 and TRBJ1-4; D uncertain. Looked up from germline, CDR1 is WNHNN and CDR2 is SYGVQD (reference sequence). The ends were cut back, 2 bases at V and 10 bases at J, with 11 bases in the middle. This CDR3 contains 13 residues.

A few counts support this clonotype. This chain uses TRBV6-1 with TRBJ2-7, with D tentatively TRBD2 (6 bases). The V gene lost 6 bases and the J gene lost 6 bases, with 15 bases spanning the gap. Germline lookup yields CDR1 MNHNS and CDR2 SASEGT. This CDR3 has 13 residues. The CDR3 reads CASSENPGGEQYF. In DNA, the CDR3 is TGTGCCAGCAGCGAGAACCCCGGGGGCGAGCAGTACTTC.

This clonotype was observed at least ten times. The rearrangement links TRBV30 to TRBJ2-7, with 11 bases that match TRBD2. The germline CDR1 and CDR2 sequences are GTSNPN and SVGIG (reference sequence). CDR3 length equals 15 residues. V trimming: 3 bases; J trimming: 2 bases; junction bases outside the gene matches: 6. Here the CDR3 DNA reads TGTGCCTGGAGAGATACTAGCGGGAGTGCCTACGAGCAGTACTTC. Its translation: CAWRDTSGSAYEQYF.

This clonotype was recorded at least ten times. This chain links TRBV28 with TRBJ2-1, with 8 bases that match TRBD1. Per the germline V gene, CDR1 is MDHEN and CDR2 is SYDVKM. J was trimmed by 3 bases and V by 6 bases; bases with no gene match: 4. The CDR3 runs to 14 residues. The CDR3 DNA reads TGTGCCAGCAGGGGACAGGATTACTACAATGAGCAGTTCTTC. This translates into CASRGQDYYNEQFF.

This clonotype was detected ten times or more. The V gene is TRBV20-1, the J gene TRBJ2-1; TRBD2 matches 10 bases. Germline V lookup: CDR1 DFQATT, CDR2 SNEGSKA (reference sequence). The CDR3 covers 12 residues. DNA for the CDR3: TGCAAAGGACTAGCGGAAAACAATGAGCAGTTCTTC. Its translation is CKGLAENNEQFF.

This rearrangement joins TRBV4-2 to TRBJ2-7; TRBD2 matches 7 bases. Germline V CDR1 and CDR2: LGHNA, YNFKEQ. The CDR3 length is 15 residues. The V gene end was trimmed by 5 bases and the J gene end by 2 bases; junction bases not matched to a gene: 9. CDR3 bases: TGTGCCAGCAGCTTGTGGCGGGAGACTACCTACGAGCAGTACTTC. Translation gives CASSLWRETTYEQYF.